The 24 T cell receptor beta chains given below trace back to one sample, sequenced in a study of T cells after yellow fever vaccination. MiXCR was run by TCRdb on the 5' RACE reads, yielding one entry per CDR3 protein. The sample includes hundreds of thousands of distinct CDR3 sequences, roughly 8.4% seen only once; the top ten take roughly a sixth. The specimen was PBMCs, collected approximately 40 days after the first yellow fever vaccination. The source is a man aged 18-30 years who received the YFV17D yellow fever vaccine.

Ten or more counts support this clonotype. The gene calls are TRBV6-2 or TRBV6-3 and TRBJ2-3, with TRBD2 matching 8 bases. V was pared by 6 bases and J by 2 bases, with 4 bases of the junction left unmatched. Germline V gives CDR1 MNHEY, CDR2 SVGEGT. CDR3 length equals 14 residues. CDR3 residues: CASSGSGDTDTQYF. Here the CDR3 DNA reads TGTGCCAGCAGCGGTAGCGGGGACACAGATACGCAGTATTTT.

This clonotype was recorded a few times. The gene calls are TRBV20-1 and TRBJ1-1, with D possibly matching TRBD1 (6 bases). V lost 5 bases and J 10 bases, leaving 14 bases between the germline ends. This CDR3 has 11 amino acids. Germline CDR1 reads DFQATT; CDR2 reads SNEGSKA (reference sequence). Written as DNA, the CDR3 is TGCAGTGCTCCAAGGGGGGCAGGAGCTTTCTTT. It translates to CSAPRGAGAFF.

The CDR3 nucleotides read TGTGCCAGCACCGAGACCTCCTACGAGCAGTACGTC. Translation gives CASTETSYEQYV. This chain joins TRBV27 and TRBJ2-7; D call uncertain. V was clipped by 7 bases and J by 0 bases, with 7 bases between them. This CDR3 region has 12 residues. Germline CDR1 MNHEY, CDR2 SMNVEV (reference sequence).

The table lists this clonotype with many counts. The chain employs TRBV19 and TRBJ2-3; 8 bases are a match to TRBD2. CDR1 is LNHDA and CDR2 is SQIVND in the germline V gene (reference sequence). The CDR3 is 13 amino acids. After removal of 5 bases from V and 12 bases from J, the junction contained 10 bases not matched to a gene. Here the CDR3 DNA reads TGTGCCAGTAGTTTTGGACTAGCCGAAACCCAGTATTTT. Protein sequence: CASSFGLAETQYF.

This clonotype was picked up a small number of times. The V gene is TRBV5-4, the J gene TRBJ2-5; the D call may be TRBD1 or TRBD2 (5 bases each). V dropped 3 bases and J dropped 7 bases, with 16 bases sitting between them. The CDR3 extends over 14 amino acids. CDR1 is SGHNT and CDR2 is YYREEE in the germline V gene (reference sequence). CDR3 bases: TGTGCCAGCAGCTCCGGGACGAACGGAGGGACCCAGTACTTC. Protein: CASSSGTNGGTQYF.

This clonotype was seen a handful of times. The CDR3, as DNA: TGCGCCAGCAGCCAAATCAGCGCACAGGGGGTAGTATACGAGCAGTACGTC. Its translation: CASSQISAQGVVYEQYV. The rearrangement uses TRBV4-1 and TRBJ2-7; 8 bases align to TRBD1. With V trimmed by 2 bases and J by 4 bases, 13 bases remained unmatched. Germline V gene sequence: CDR1 MGHRA, CDR2 YSYEKL. The CDR3 totals 17 residues.

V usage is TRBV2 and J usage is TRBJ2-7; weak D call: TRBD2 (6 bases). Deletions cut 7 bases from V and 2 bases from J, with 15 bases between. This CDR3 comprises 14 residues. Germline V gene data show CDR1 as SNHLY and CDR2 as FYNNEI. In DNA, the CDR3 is TGTGCCAGCACCGGGGGTGGTGGTGCCTACGAGCAGTACGTC. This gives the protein CASTGGGGAYEQYV.

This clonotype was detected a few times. CDR3 DNA sequence: TGTGCCAGCAGCTTACCAGGGGGACCCTGGGTTGGCTACACCTTC. Translating gives CASSLPGGPWVGYTF. V is TRBV7-3 and J is TRBJ1-2; TRBD1 matches 7 bases. This CDR3 contains 15 residues. The ends lost 2 bases at V and 7 bases at J; junction bases unmatched: 10. The germline V gene encodes CDR1 SGHTA and CDR2 FQGTGA.

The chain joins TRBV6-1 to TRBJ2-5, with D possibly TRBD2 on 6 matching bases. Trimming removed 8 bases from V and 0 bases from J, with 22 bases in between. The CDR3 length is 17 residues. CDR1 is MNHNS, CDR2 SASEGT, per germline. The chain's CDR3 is CASPVGTGSGYQETQYF. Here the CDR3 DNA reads TGTGCCAGCCCCGTAGGGACTGGGAGCGGGTACCAAGAGACCCAGTACTTC.

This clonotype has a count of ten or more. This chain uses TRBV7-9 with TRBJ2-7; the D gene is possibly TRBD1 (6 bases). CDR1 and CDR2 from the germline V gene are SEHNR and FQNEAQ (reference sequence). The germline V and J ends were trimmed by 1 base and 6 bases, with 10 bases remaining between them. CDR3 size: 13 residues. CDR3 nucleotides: TGTGCCAGCAGCTTAGATACAGGGACCGAGCAGTACTTC. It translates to CASSLDTGTEQYF.

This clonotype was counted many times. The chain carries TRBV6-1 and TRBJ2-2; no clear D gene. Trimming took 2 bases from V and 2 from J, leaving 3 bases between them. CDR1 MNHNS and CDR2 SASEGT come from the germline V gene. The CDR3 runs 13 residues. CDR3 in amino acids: CASSEPNTGELFF. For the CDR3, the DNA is TGTGCCAGCAGTGAACCAAACACCGGGGAGCTGTTTTTT.

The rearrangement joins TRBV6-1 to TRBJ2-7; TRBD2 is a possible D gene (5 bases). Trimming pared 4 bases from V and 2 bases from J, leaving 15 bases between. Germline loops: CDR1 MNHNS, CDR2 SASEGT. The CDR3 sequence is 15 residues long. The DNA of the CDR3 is TGTGCCAGCAGTGTAGGAGGCAGTCCCCCCTACGAGCAGTACGTC. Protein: CASSVGGSPPYEQYV.

The CDR3, as DNA: TGTGCCAGCAGTGACGGCGGGGGGGCCCAAGATACGCAGTATTTT. This gives the protein CASSDGGGAQDTQYF. The rearrangement uses TRBV25-1 and TRBJ2-3; 9 bases are shared with TRBD2. The length of the CDR3 is 15 residues. The V gene end was trimmed by 3 bases and the J gene end by 5 bases; junction bases not matched to a gene: 6. Per the germline V gene, CDR1 is MGHDK and CDR2 is SYGVNS.

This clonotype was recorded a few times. The CDR3 region is CSARLGRQEDTQYF. CDR3 sequence (DNA): TGCAGTGCTAGATTGGGTAGGCAGGAAGATACGCAGTATTTT. The chain employs TRBV20-1 and TRBJ2-3; no firm D call. The V end lost 2 bases, the J end lost 5 bases, and 14 bases lay between the germline ends. There are 14 residues in the CDR3. Germline V lookup: CDR1 DFQATT, CDR2 SNEGSKA (reference sequence).

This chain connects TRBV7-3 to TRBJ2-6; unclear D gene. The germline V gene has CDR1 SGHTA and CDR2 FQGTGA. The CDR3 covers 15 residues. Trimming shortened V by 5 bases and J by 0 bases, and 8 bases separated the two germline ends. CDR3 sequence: CASSPQSSGANVLTF. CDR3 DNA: TGTGCCAGCAGCCCACAAAGCTCTGGGGCCAACGTCCTGACTTTC.

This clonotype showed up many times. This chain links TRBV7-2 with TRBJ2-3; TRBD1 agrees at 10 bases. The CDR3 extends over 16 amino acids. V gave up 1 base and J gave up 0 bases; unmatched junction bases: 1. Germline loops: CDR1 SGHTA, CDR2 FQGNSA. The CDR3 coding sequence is TGTGCCAGCAGCTTAGGGGGACAGGGGAGCACAGATACGCAGTATTTT. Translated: CASSLGGQGSTDTQYF. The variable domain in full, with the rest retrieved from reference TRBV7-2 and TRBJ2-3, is GAGVSQSPSNKVTEKGKDVELRCDPISGHTALYWYRQSLGQGLEFLIYFQGNSAPDKSGLPSDRFSAERTGGSVSTLTIQRTQQEDSAVYLCASSLGGQGSTDTQYFGPGTRLTVL.

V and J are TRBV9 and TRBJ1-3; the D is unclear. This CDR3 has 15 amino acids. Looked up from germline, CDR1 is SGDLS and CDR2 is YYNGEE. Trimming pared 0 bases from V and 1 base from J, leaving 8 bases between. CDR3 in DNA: TGTGCCAGCAGCGTAGCTCAAGGGTCTGGAAACACCATATATTTT. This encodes CASSVAQGSGNTIYF.

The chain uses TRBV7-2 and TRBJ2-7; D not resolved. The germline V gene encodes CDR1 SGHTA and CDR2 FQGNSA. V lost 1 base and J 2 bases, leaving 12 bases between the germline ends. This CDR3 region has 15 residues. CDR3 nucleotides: TGTGCCAGCAGCTTAGGGGTATCTTGGGCCTACGAGCAGTACTTC. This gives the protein CASSLGVSWAYEQYF.

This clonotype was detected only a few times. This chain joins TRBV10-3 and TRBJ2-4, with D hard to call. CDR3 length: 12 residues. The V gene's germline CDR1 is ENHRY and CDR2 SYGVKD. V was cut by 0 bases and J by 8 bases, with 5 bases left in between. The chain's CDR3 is CAISESTHIQYF. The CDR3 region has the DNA TGTGCCATCAGTGAGTCGACTCACATTCAGTACTTC.

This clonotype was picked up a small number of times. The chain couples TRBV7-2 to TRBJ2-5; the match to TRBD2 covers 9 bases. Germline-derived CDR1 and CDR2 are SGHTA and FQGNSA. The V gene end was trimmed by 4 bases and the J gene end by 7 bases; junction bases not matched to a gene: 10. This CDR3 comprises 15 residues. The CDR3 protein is CASSSYSGGTGTQYF. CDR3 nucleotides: TGTGCCAGCAGCTCTTATAGCGGGGGAACCGGGACCCAGTACTTC.

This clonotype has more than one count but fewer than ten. CDR3 sequence: CASSLGIDRDEQYV. The CDR3, as DNA: TGCGCCAGCAGCTTGGGGATAGACAGGGACGAGCAGTACGTC. The rearrangement uses TRBV5-1 and TRBJ2-7; 7 nucleotides align to TRBD1. Looked up from germline, CDR1 is SGHRS and CDR2 is YFSETQ. The CDR3 sequence is 14 residues long. Trimming removed 0 bases from V and 5 bases from J; junction bases left unmatched: 5.

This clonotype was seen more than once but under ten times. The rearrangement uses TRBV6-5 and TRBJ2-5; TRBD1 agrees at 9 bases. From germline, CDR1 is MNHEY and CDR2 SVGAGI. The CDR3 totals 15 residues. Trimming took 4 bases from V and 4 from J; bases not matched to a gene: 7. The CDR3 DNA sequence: TGTGCCAGCAGTTCACTACAGGGGGCCGGAGAGACCCAGTACTTC. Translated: CASSSLQGAGETQYF.

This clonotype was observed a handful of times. CDR3: CASSLGVGNNQPQHF. CDR3 in DNA: TGTGCCAGCAGTTTGGGGGTGGGTAACAATCAGCCCCAGCATTTT. This rearrangement joins TRBV12-3 or TRBV12-4 to TRBJ1-5; a possible D gene is TRBD1 (5 bases). This CDR3 comprises 15 residues. Trimming removed 3 bases at V and 3 bases at J, with 12 bases between.

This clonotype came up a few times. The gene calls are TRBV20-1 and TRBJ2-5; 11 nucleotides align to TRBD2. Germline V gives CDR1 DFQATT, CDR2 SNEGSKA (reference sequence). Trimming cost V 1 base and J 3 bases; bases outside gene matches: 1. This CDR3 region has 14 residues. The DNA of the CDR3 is TGCAGTGCTAGAGGACTAGCGGGGAAAGAGACCCAGTACTTC. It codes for CSARGLAGKETQYF.